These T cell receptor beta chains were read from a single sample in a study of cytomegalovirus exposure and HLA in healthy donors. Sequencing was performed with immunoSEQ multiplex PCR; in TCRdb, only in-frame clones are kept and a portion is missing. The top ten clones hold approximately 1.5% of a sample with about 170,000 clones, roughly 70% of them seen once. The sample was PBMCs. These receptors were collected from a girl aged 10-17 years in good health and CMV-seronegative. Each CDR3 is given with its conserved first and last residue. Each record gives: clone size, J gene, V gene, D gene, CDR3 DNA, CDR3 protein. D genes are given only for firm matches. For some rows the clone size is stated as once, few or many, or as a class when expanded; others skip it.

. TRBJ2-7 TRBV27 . TGTGCCAGCAGTTACAGTGCTTCCTACGAGCAGTACTTC CASSYSASYEQYF
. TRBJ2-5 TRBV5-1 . TGCGCCAGCAGCCCCGGACACATAGAGACCCAGTACTTC CASSPGHIETQYF
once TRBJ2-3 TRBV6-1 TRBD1 TGTGCCAGCAGTGAAGCGTCCTCTGGGACAGGACACACAGATACGCAGTATTTT CASSEASSGTGHTDTQYF
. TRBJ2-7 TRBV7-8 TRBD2 TGTGCCAGCAGCTTGGGCACAGCGGGAATCTACGAGCAGTACTTC CASSLGTAGIYEQYF
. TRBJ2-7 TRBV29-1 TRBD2 TGCAGCGTTGAATTTCACGGGGAGGGCTACGAGCAGTACTTC CSVEFHGEGYEQYF
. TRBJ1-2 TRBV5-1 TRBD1 TGCGCCAGCAGCTTGCTGGCCGGGACAGGGGGCTCGGGAGAAGGCTACACCTTC CASSLLAGTGGSGEGYTF
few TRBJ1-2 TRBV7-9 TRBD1 TGTGCCAGCAGCCCCGGACAGGGACATGGCTACACCTTC CASSPGQGHGYTF
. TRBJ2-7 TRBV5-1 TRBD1 TGCGCCAGCAGCAACAGGGGGAACTACGAGCAGTACTTC CASSNRGNYEQYF
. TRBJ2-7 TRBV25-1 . TGTGCCAGCAGTCCTAGGGGCGGGGTAGTAGAAGAGCAGTACTTC CASSPRGGVVEEQYF
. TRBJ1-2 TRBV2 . TGTGCCAGCAGTGAAGCCCAGTACAGGGCGAACTATGGCTACACCTTC CASSEAQYRANYGYTF
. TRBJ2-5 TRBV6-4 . TGTGCCAGCAGTGACGAGGAAAGGGGCCAAGAGACCCAGTACTTC CASSDEERGQETQYF
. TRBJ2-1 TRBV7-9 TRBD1 TGTGCCAGCAGCTCGGGACAGGACAATGAGCAGTTCTTC CASSSGQDNEQFF
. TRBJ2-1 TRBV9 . TGTGCCAGCAGCGTAGGGCTAACGGGCTCCTACAATGAGCAGTTCTTC CASSVGLTGSYNEQFF
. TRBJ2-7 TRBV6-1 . TGTGCCAGCAGTGGAAGGGGCAGTTCCTACGAGCAGTACTTC CASSGRGSSYEQYF
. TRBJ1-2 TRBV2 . TGTGCCAGCAGTGAAGTAATAACAGGCTATGGCTACACCTTC CASSEVITGYGYTF
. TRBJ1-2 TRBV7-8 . TGTGCCAGCAGCTTTTGGGTAGCCGAGGGATATGGCTACACCTTC CASSFWVAEGYGYTF
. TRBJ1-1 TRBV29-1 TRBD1 TGCAGCGTGTTCCGGGACAGGGCGACTGAAGCTTTCTTT CSVFRDRATEAFF
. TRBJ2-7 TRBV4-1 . TGCGCCAGCAGCCAGGTTTTGACAGTCTCCTACGAGCAGTACTTC CASSQVLTVSYEQYF
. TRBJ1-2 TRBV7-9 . TGTGCCAGCAGCTTAGCGCTGGAGGGCTACACCTTC CASSLALEGYTF
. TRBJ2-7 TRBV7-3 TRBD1 TGTGCCAGCAGCTGGACAGGGGTCGGCGAGCAGTACTTC CASSWTGVGEQYF
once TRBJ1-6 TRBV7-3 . TGTGCCAGCAGCTTACGGAGCGATAGTTCACCCCTCCACTTT CASSLRSDSSPLHF
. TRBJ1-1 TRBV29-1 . TGCAGCGTTGATAGGGGGACGGCTGAAGCTTTCTTT CSVDRGTAEAFF
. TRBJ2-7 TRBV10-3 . TGTGCCATCAGTGAGTCTACTACTCGAGGGGAGCAGTACTTC CAISESTTRGEQYF
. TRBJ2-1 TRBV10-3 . TGTGCCATCAGTGAGTCCGGGACCTACAATGAGCAGTTCTTC CAISESGTYNEQFF
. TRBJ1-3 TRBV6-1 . TGTGCCAGCAGTGAAGCGCCATGGAGGGACAACACCATATATTTT CASSEAPWRDNTIYF
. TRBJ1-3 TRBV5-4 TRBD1 TGTGCCAGCAGCTTGGACAGGGGGAACACCATATATTTT CASSLDRGNTIYF
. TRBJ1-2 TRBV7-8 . TGTGCCAGCAGCTTTACATCCCAGGTCTCTAACTATGGCTACACCTTC CASSFTSQVSNYGYTF
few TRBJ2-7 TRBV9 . TGTGCCAGCAGCGCCGTCGGGGTCGAGCAGTACTTC CASSAVGVEQYF
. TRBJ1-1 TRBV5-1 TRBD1 TGCGCCAGCAGCTTGGTCGGACAGGGGGGCGGGAAAAACACTGAAGCTTTCTTT CASSLVGQGGGKNTEAFF
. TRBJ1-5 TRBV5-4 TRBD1 TGTGCCAGCAGCCTACAGGGGAATCAGCCCCAGCATTTT CASSLQGNQPQHF
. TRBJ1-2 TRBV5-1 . TGCGCCAGCAGCTCGGGGGGACACTATGGCTACACCTTC CASSSGGHYGYTF
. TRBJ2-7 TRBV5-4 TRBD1 TGTGCCAGCAGCCCGGGACAGGGGCTTTACGAGCAGTACTTC CASSPGQGLYEQYF
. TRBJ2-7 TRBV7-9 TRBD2 TGTGCTAGCAGTTATCCCCCTAGCGGGGTTTACGAGCAGTACTTC CASSYPPSGVYEQYF
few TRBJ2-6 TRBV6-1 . TGTGCCAGCAGTGCGGAGGCCTCTGGGGCCAACGTCCTGACTTTC CASSAEASGANVLTF
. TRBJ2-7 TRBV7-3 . TGTGCCAGCAGCTTATGGCACACAGGGACCTACGAGCAGTACTTC CASSLWHTGTYEQYF
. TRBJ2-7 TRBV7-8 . TGTGCCAGCAGCCCTAGGAGGGGCTGGAACTCCTACGAGCAGTACTTC CASSPRRGWNSYEQYF
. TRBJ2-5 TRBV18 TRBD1 TGTGCCAGCTCGCTCACAGGGGGCTCGATAGAGACCCAGTACTTC CASSLTGGSIETQYF
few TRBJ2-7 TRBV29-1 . TGCAGCGTTGAAGGGAGAAGTTCCGCCGAGCAGTACTTC CSVEGRSSAEQYF
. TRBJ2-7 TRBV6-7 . TGTGCCAGCAGTTCCCCTCTAGCCTACGAGCAGTACTTC CASSSPLAYEQYF
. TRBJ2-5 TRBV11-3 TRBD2 TGTGCCAGCAGCTTAGGACTAGCGGGGACCCAAGAGACCCAGTACTTC CASSLGLAGTQETQYF
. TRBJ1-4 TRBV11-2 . TGTGCCAGCAGCCTCGGACAGTCAACTAATGAAAAACTGTTTTTT CASSLGQSTNEKLFF
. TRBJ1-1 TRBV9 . TGTGCCAGCAGCGTAGGGGGGAGGGCTCCGAACACTGAAGCTTTCTTT CASSVGGRAPNTEAFF
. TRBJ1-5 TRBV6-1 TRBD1 TGTGCCAGCAGTGAAGCAAGGCAGGGGGCGCAGCCCCAGCATTTT CASSEARQGAQPQHF
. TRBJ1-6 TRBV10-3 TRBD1 TGTGCCATCAGTGAGGGGACAGAGAATTCACCCCTCCACTTT CAISEGTENSPLHF
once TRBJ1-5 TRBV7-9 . TGTGCCAGCAGCCAAGATGGGCAGCACAATCAGCCCCAGCATTTT CASSQDGQHNQPQHF
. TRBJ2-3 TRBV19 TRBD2 TGTGCCAGTAGTACCAAACTAGCGGGGGGCACAGATACGCAGTATTTT CASSTKLAGGTDTQYF
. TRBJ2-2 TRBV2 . TGTGCCAGCAGGGACTTAGGAACTCGAACACCCTCCCTGTTTTTT CASRDLGTRTPSLFF
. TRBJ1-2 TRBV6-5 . TGTGCCAGCAGTTACGCGCCGCGGTTCAACTATGGCTACACCTTC CASSYAPRFNYGYTF
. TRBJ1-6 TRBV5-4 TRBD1 TGTGCCAGCAGCTCCCCACAGGGGGCTGGGGGATCACCCCTCCACTTT CASSSPQGAGGSPLHF